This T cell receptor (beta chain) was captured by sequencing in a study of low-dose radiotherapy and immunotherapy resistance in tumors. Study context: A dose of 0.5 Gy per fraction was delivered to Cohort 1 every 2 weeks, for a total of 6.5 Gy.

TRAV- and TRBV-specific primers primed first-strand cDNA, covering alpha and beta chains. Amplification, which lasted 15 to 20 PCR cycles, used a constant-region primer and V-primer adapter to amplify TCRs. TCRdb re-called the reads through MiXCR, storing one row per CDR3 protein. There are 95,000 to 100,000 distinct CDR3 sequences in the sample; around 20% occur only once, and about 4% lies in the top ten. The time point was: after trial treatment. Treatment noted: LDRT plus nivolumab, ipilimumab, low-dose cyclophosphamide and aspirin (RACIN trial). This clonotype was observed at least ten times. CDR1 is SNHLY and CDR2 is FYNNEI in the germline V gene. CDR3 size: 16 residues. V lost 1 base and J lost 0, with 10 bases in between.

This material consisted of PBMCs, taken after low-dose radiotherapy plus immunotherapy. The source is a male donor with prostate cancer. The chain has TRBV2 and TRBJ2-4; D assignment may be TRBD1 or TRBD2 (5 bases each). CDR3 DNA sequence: TGTGCCAGCAGTGAAGAGCCTGGGGGAGCCAAAAACATTCAGTACTTC. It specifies CASSEEPGGAKNIQYF.